The clone carrying this T cell receptor (beta chain) was recorded at least ten times. The sample comes from a study of regulatory T cells in long-lasting Graves disease. Germline loops: CDR1 SGDLS, CDR2 YYNGEE. V was clipped by 4 bases and J by 3 bases; unmatched bases: 4. The CDR3 has 14 residues. Researchers made TCR beta libraries by using iRepertoire HTBI primers and running Arm-PCR on CDR3 regions. TCRdb reprocessed the multiplex PCR reads via MiXCR and lists one record per CDR3 protein. Here the sample spans about 540,000 distinct CDR3 sequences, about 14% being singletons. The time point is: newly diagnosed GD, antithyroid drugs for less than 3 months. The TCR library was made from RNA extracted from PBMCs. EDTA tubes collected around 10 milliliters of peripheral blood. This sample was also put to use in a study of T cells in Graves' hyperthyroidism and ophthalmopathy. This second study notes: HTBI primers drove first-round RT-PCR of the TCR CDR3.

This chain connects TRBV9 to TRBJ1-2, with 9 bases matching TRBD1. The source material was peripheral blood mononuclear cells (PBMCs), sampled at new diagnosis, from a patient treated with antithyroid drugs. The TCR originated in a man younger than 40 with Graves disease. Here the CDR3 reads CASSSRTGDYGYTF. The CDR3 nucleotides read TGTGCCAGCAGCTCCCGGACAGGGGACTATGGCTACACCTTC.